One and the same sample provided the 5 T cell receptor beta chains below, sequenced in a study of OX40 agonist ivuxolimab in advanced cancers. Clones were read by immunoSEQ multiplex PCR, and TCRdb kept only the in-frame ones, dropping some. The table has about 64,000 clones, approximately 88% seen once. The source material was CD4+ or CD8+ T cells sorted from blood, sampled in a trial of the OX40 agonist ivuxolimab. These receptors all come from an adult with an advanced solid tumor such as melanoma, head and neck, liver or kidney cancer.

This sequence joins TRBV7-8 and TRBJ1-5; weak D call: TRBD1 (6 bases). This CDR3 has 16 amino acids. Trimming cost V 4 bases and J 1 base, with 14 bases left between them. Germline CDR1 is SGHVS and CDR2 is FQNEAQ. The CDR3 loop reads CASSSLGGASNQPQHF. The CDR3 nucleotides read TGTGCCAGCAGCTCCTTAGGGGGTGCGAGCAATCAGCCCCAGCATTTT.

The chain's CDR3 is CASSLAGSYNEQFF. The CDR3 DNA is TGCGCCAGCAGCTTGGCTGGCTCCTACAATGAGCAGTTCTTC. This chain links TRBV5-1 with TRBJ2-1; D is unclear. The CDR3 has 14 amino acids. Trimming left V 0 bases short and J 0 bases short, with 4 bases between. Per germline, CDR1 SGHRS and CDR2 YFSETQ.

This chain uses TRBV19 with TRBJ2-2, with 10 nucleotides matching TRBD2. Per germline, CDR1 LNHDA and CDR2 SQIVND (reference sequence). The CDR3 covers 16 residues. The V segment lost 5 bases and the J segment 2 bases; nucleotides outside the gene matches: 5. The CDR3 DNA follows: TGTGCCAGTAGTCTAACTAGCGGGATCAACACCGGGGAGCTGTTTTTT. Its translation is CASSLTSGINTGELFF.

V gene TRBV7-9 combines with J gene TRBJ1-4; the D gene is possibly TRBD1 (5 bases). Deletions cut 4 bases from V and 8 bases from J, with 5 bases between. The CDR3 runs to 11 residues. Per the germline V gene, CDR1 is SEHNR and CDR2 is FQNEAQ (reference sequence). CDR3 residues: CASSWDEKLFF. DNA for the CDR3: TGTGCCAGCAGCTGGGACGAAAAACTGTTTTTT.

This clone occurred once. V gene TRBV7-9 combines with J gene TRBJ2-3; D may match TRBD1 or TRBD2 (5 bases each). The V gene lost 5 bases and the J gene lost 8 bases, with 11 bases spanning the gap. The CDR3 spans 12 residues. Per germline, CDR1 SEHNR and CDR2 FQNEAQ (reference sequence). Here the CDR3 reads CASSILRGTQYF. In DNA, the CDR3 is TGTGCCAGCAGCATCTTGAGGGGTACGCAGTATTTT.